The entry below describes one T cell receptor (beta chain). This sample is drawn from a study of Ad26.COV2.S vaccination and SARS-CoV-2 variants. V was shortened by 5 bases and J by 5 bases, with 21 bases between the two germline ends. The CDR3 extends over 17 amino acids. Germline-derived CDR1 and CDR2 are KGHDR and SFDVKD. Clones were read by immunoSEQ multiplex PCR, and TCRdb kept only the in-frame ones, dropping some. The sample holds a few hundred thousand clones, about 89% seen once. Noted treatment: 15 to 20 received Ad26.COV2.S at low or high dose, single or two shots; 5 received placebo; per-sample allocation not given. Each sample was drawn 63 days after the first injection (of vaccine or placebo).

The TCR originated in a person aged 18 to 65 who received the Ad26.COV2.S COVID-19 vaccine or a placebo. This specimen consisted of peripheral blood, obtained in a trial of Ad26.COV2.S vaccine versus placebo. The rearrangement uses TRBV24-1 and TRBJ1-5; D may be TRBD1 (5 bases). CDR3 loop: CATSGGGTRGSDQPQHF. In DNA form, the CDR3 reads TGTGCCACCAGTGGTGGGGGGACTAGAGGTTCTGATCAGCCCCAGCATTTT.